The 19 T cell receptor beta chains below all came from one sample that was sequenced in a study of CD8+ T cells in alopecia areata (dated by TCRdb to 2016 to 2019). According to the study, the label for this sample's time point signals: less than 30 weeks on oral tofacitinib. What this sample's treatment or condition label stands for: oral pan-JAK inhibitor, 5-10 mg twice daily. Library generation was performed with the immunoSEQ multiplex PCR assay. For TCR sequencing, RNA was extracted from every sample and reverse transcribed into cDNA to serve as template. As stored in TCRdb, this immuneACCESS dataset retains in-frame rearrangements with V and J assigned. A fraction of the clones does not appear; measured against another copy, unresolved V genes explain less than half of the discrepancy, and the remainder lacks a known reason. The sample records approximately 170,000 clones, around 59% of which are singletons. The leading ten clones occupy 14% of the sample.

The specimen comprised CD4+ T cells sorted from blood, sampled at week 24, from a patient treated with tofacitinib. The receptors were sampled from a human donor with alopecia areata.

This chain connects TRBV6-5 to TRBJ2-7; perhaps TRBD1 as D (5 bases). V was pared by 4 bases and J by 2 bases, with 9 bases between. Germline CDR1 is MNHEY and CDR2 is SVGAGI. This CDR3 has 13 residues. The CDR3 nucleotides read TGTGCCAGCAGTTTTAGACAGACCTACGAGCAGTACTTC. This gives the protein CASSFRQTYEQYF.

V is TRBV7-9 and J is TRBJ2-1; D ambiguous. This CDR3 is 13 amino acids long. V was trimmed by 2 bases and J by 5 bases, leaving 7 bases between them. Germline V CDR1 and CDR2: SEHNR, FQNEAQ (reference sequence). The CDR3 sequence: CASSLQPDNEQFF. For the CDR3, the DNA is TGTGCCAGCAGCTTACAGCCAGACAATGAGCAGTTCTTC.

This clone turned up a few times. The chain recombines TRBV6-5 with TRBJ1-5, with D tentatively TRBD1 (6 bases). The germline V and J ends were trimmed by 8 bases and 5 bases, with 13 bases remaining between them. The germline gives CDR1 MNHEY, CDR2 SVGAGI. The CDR3 runs 13 residues. CDR3 nucleotide sequence: TGTGCCAGCCCCAGGGGAGTGGATCAGCCCCAGCATTTT. This sequence encodes CASPRGVDQPQHF.

V and J are TRBV30 and TRBJ2-2; 7 positions match TRBD1. The V and J ends lost 4 bases and 0 bases, in that order; junction bases with no gene match: 8. Per germline, CDR1 GTSNPN and CDR2 SVGIG (reference sequence). The CDR3 runs to 16 residues. For the CDR3, the DNA is TGTGCCTGGACAAGGTTAGGACAGGCGAACACCGGGGAGCTGTTTTTT. This encodes CAWTRLGQANTGELFF.

The chain combines TRBV5-6 with TRBJ1-1; tentatively, D is TRBD1 (5 bases). V was shortened by 0 bases and J by 10 bases, with 16 bases between the two germline ends. The CDR3 extends over 14 amino acids. The germline CDR1 and CDR2 sequences are SGHDT and YYEEEE. The CDR3 region has the DNA TGTGCCAGCAGCTTGGAGTACAACCCCGGGGGAGCTTTCTTT. It codes for CASSLEYNPGGAFF.

This clone has just a few counts. V gene TRBV29-1 combines with J gene TRBJ2-7, with D possibly being TRBD1 (6 bases). V was shortened by 7 bases and J by 2 bases, with 15 bases between the two germline ends. Germline-derived CDR1 and CDR2 are SQVTM and ANQGSEA. CDR3 length: 13 amino acids. The CDR3 DNA reads TGCAGCGCCCAGACAGGACCTCCCTACGAGCAGTACTTC. It encodes CSAQTGPPYEQYF.

J is TRBJ1-2 and V is TRBV5-6, with a weak D call TRBD1 (5 bases). V was trimmed by 1 base and J by 7 bases, leaving 11 bases between them. Germline values: CDR1 SGHDT, CDR2 YYEEEE. The CDR3 length is 13 residues. CDR3 nucleotides: TGTGCCAGCAGCTTGCTAGGGGCGATTGGCTACACCTTC. Protein: CASSLLGAIGYTF.

The rearrangement uses TRBV30 and TRBJ2-1; D not resolved. Germline V gene lookup returns CDR1 GTSNPN and CDR2 SVGIG (reference sequence). The CDR3 consists of 14 residues. The germline V and J ends were trimmed by 2 bases and 0 bases, with 8 bases remaining between them. This CDR3 reads CAWSNPPSYNEQFF. DNA for the CDR3: TGTGCCTGGAGTAATCCCCCCTCCTACAATGAGCAGTTCTTC.

This chain joins TRBV29-1 and TRBJ2-1; D gene unclear. CDR3 length equals 15 residues. V dropped 2 bases and J dropped 3 bases, with 14 bases sitting between them. From germline, CDR1 is SQVTM and CDR2 ANQGSEA. The CDR3 protein is CSVEWASYNYNEQFF. The DNA for the CDR3 is TGCAGCGTTGAATGGGCCTCCTATAACTACAATGAGCAGTTCTTC.

This clone was picked up a small number of times. This chain connects TRBV5-1 to TRBJ2-7, with 8 bases fitting TRBD1. This CDR3 spans 15 amino acids. V shed 0 bases and J 2 bases; nucleotides not matched to a gene: 4. Per germline, CDR1 SGHRS and CDR2 YFSETQ. Here the CDR3 reads CASSLGDRRTYEQYF. As DNA, the CDR3 is TGCGCCAGCAGCTTGGGGGACAGGCGAACCTACGAGCAGTACTTC.

This clone was picked up a small number of times. V and J are TRBV7-8 and TRBJ2-2; 10 nucleotides match TRBD2. Germline CDR1 and CDR2: SGHVS and FQNEAQ. This CDR3 is 16 amino acids long. The trim removed 0 bases at V and 6 bases at J, leaving 4 bases unmatched. The DNA for the CDR3 is TGTGCCAGCAGCTTAGCTAGCGGGGGGATGCCCGGGGAGCTGTTTTTT. It encodes CASSLASGGMPGELFF.

V is TRBV29-1 and J is TRBJ2-1, with 7 bases identical to TRBD2. V shed 2 bases, J shed 6 bases, and the junction held 4 bases outside the gene matches. The length of the CDR3 is 13 residues. Looked up from germline, CDR1 is SQVTM and CDR2 is ANQGSEA. In nucleotides, the CDR3 is TGCAGCGTTGAACATGGGACTACCAATGAGCAGTTCTTC. It codes for CSVEHGTTNEQFF.

J is TRBJ2-1 and V is TRBV20-1; D gene uncertain. Germline lookup yields CDR1 DFQATT and CDR2 SNEGSKA (reference sequence). Trimming shortened V by 3 bases and J by 5 bases, and 5 bases separated the two germline ends. The CDR3 loop spans 11 amino acids. Here the CDR3 reads CSASNDNEQFF. The CDR3 bases are TGCAGTGCTAGTAACGACAATGAGCAGTTCTTC.

The J gene is TRBJ1-2, the V gene TRBV6-5; 8 nucleotides match TRBD1. This CDR3 is built from 15 residues. The germline V gene has CDR1 MNHEY and CDR2 SVGAGI. The trim removed 0 bases at V and 8 bases at J, leaving 8 bases unmatched. CDR3 sequence reads: CASSYSSGQARGYTF. The CDR3 nucleotides read TGTGCCAGCAGTTACTCGTCGGGACAGGCGAGGGGCTACACCTTC.

The gene calls are TRBV27 and TRBJ2-5, with TRBD2 as a possible D gene (5 bases). Trimming took 6 bases from V and 6 from J, leaving 14 bases between them. Germline V CDR1 and CDR2: MNHEY, SMNVEV (reference sequence). CDR3 length equals 13 residues. The CDR3 loop reads CASRPRGVQTQYF. CDR3 sequence (DNA): TGTGCCAGCAGGCCCCGGGGTGTACAGACCCAGTACTTC.

In this sample, this clone turned up once. J is TRBJ2-7 and V is TRBV11-2; 7 bases are a match to TRBD2. CDR3 length: 16 residues. V shed 2 bases, J shed 5 bases, and the junction held 12 bases outside the gene matches. Per the germline V gene, CDR1 is SGHAT and CDR2 is FQNNGV. DNA for the CDR3: TGTGCCAGCAGCTTACCAGGCGGGGGAAAGCCGGACGAGCAGTACTTC. Amino acids: CASSLPGGGKPDEQYF.

In its sample, this clone was seen a few times. V is TRBV29-1 and J is TRBJ2-3; D unclear. Between the trimmed V and J ends, which lost 6 bases and 3 bases, there was a span of 7 bases. Germline CDR1 and CDR2: SQVTM and ANQGSEA. The CDR3 extends over 11 amino acids. The CDR3 is CSVAPTDTQYF. The DNA of the CDR3 is TGCAGCGTCGCGCCGACAGATACGCAGTATTTT.

Note on this clone: Different DNA sequences within this sample yield the same CDR3. J is TRBJ2-5 and V is TRBV2, with 9 positions matching TRBD1. The CDR3 runs 13 residues. V was clipped by 9 bases and J by 5 bases; unmatched bases: 7. Germline lookup yields CDR1 SNHLY and CDR2 FYNNEI. CDR3 region: CASRPGQGETQYF. The CDR3 nucleotides read TGTGCCAGTAGACCCGGACAGGGGGAGACCCAGTACTTC.

This clone was seen just once. This chain joins TRBV6-1 and TRBJ2-7; no firm D call. Trimming removed 4 bases from V and 6 bases from J, with 16 bases in between. CDR1 and CDR2 (germline): MNHNS, SASEGT. This CDR3 has 14 residues. DNA for the CDR3: TGTGCCAGCAGTGGGGATTGGAATCCTGGCGAGCAGTACTTC. The encoded protein is CASSGDWNPGEQYF.